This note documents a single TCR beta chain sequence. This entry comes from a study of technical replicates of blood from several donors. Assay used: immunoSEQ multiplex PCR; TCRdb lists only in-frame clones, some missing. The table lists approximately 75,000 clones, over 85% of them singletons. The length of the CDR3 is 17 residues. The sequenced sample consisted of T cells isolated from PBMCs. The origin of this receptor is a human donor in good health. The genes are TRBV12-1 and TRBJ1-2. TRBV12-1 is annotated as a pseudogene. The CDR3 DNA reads TGTGCCAGCAGCACCTCCCCCGGGTCACCTCGATATTATGGCTACACCTTC. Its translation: CASSTSPGSPRYYGYTF.